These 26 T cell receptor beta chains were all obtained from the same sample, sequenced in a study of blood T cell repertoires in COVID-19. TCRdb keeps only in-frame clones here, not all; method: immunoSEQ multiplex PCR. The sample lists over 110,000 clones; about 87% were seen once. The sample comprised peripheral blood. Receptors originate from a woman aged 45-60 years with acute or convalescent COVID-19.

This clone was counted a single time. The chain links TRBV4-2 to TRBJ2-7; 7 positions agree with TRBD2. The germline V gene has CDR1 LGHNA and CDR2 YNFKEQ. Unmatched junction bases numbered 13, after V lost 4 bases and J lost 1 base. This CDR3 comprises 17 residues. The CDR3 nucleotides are TGTGCCAGCAGCCCCCTCCTAGGCGGGAGTGGTTCCTACGAGCAGTACTTC. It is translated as CASSPLLGGSGSYEQYF.

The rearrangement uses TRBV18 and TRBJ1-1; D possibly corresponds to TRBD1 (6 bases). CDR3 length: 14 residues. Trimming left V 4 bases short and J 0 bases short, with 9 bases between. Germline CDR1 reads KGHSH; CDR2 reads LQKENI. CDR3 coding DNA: TGTGCCAGCTCACAGGACAGCATGAACACTGAAGCTTTCTTT. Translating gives CASSQDSMNTEAFF.

The chain's CDR3 is CASRDRGSGLYEQYF. The DNA of the CDR3 is TGTGCCAGCAGGGACAGGGGTAGCGGGTTGTACGAGCAGTACTTC. V and J are TRBV27 and TRBJ2-7; 9 bases are a match to TRBD1. The CDR3 is made up of 15 amino acids. V lost 6 bases and J lost 4; bases outside the gene matches: 10. The germline V gene encodes CDR1 MNHEY and CDR2 SMNVEV (reference sequence).

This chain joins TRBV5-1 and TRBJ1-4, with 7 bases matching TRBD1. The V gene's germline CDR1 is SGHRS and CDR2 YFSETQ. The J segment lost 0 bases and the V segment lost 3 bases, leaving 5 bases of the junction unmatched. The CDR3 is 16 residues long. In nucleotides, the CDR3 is TGCGCCAGCAGCTCCGGGACAGCTGCAACTAATGAAAAACTGTTTTTT. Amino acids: CASSSGTAATNEKLFF.

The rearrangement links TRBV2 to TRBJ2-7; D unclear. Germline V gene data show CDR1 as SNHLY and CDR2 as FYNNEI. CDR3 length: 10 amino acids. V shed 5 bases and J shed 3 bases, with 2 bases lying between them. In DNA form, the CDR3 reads TGTGCCAGCAGTCGCTACGAGCAGTACTTC. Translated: CASSRYEQYF.

The CDR3 loop is CASSLAPVNTEAFF. The DNA of the CDR3 is TGCGCCAGCAGCTTGGCCCCCGTGAACACTGAAGCTTTCTTT. J is TRBJ1-1 and V is TRBV5-1, with unresolved D. From germline, CDR1 is SGHRS and CDR2 YFSETQ. Trimming took off 0 bases at V and 0 bases at J, with 6 bases between the two ends. The CDR3 has 14 amino acids.

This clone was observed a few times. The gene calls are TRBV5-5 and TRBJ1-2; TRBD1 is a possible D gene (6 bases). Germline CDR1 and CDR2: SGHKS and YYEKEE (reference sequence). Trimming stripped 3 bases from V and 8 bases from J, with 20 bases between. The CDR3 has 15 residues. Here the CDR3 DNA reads TGTGCCAGCAGCTCTTTGACTTTTCAGGGGAACGGCTACACCTTC. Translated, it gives CASSSLTFQGNGYTF.

CDR3 DNA sequence: TGTGCCAGCAGTTACTCCGGACAGGTCGCGTATGAAAAACTGTTTTTT. It is translated as CASSYSGQVAYEKLFF. V usage is TRBV6-6 and J usage is TRBJ1-4, with 7 nucleotides matching TRBD1. In germline, CDR1 is MNHNY, CDR2 SVGAGI (reference sequence). V was clipped by 0 bases and J by 6 bases; unmatched bases: 7. This CDR3 is built from 16 residues.

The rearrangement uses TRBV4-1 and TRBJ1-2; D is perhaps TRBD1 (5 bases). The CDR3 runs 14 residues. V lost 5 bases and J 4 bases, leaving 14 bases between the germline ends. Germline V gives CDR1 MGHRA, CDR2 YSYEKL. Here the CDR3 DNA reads TGCGCCAGCAGCTCAAGCGGGGCCACCTATGGCTACACCTTC. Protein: CASSSSGATYGYTF.

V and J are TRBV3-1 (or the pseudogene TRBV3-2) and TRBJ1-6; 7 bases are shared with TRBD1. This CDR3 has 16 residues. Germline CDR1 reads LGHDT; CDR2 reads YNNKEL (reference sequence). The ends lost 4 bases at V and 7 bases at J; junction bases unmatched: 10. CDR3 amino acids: CASSPSSTGTNSPLHF. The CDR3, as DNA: TGTGCCAGCAGCCCCTCCTCGACAGGGACCAATTCACCCCTCCACTTT.

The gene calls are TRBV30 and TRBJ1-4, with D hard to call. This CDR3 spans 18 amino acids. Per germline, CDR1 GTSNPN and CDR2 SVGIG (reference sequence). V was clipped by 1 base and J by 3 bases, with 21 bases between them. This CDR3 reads CAWSARPGSSLPNEKLFF. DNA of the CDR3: TGTGCCTGGAGTGCCCGACCGGGATCCTCCCTCCCTAATGAAAAACTGTTTTTT.

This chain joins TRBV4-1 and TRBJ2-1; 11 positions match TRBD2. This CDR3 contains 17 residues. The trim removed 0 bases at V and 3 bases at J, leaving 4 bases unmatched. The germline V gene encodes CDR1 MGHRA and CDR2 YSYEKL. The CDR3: CASSQDLAGGLYNEQFF. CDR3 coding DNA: TGCGCCAGCAGCCAAGATCTAGCGGGGGGCCTCTACAATGAGCAGTTCTTC.

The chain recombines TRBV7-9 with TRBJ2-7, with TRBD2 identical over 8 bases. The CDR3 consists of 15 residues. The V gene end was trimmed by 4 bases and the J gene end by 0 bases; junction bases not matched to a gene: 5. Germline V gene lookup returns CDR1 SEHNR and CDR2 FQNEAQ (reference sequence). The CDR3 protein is CASSSLAGDSYEQYF. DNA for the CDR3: TGTGCCAGCAGCTCCCTAGCGGGCGACTCCTACGAGCAGTACTTC.

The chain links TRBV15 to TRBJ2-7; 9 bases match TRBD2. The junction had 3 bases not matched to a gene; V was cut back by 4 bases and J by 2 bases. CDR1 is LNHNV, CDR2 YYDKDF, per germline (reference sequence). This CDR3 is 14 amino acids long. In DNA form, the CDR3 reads TGTGCCACCAGCATTAGCGGGAGTACCTACGAGCAGTACTTC. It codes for CATSISGSTYEQYF.

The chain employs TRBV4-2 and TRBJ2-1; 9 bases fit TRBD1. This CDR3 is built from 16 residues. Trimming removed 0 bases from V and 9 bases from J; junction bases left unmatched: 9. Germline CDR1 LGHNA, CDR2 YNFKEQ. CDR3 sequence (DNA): TGTGCCAGCAGCCAAGATGGTAACAGGGGGCTGCCTGAGCAGTTCTTC. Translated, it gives CASSQDGNRGLPEQFF.

CDR3 loop: CASSLGDWDRVQYF. CDR3 nucleotide sequence: TGTGCCAGCAGCTTAGGTGACTGGGACAGGGTGCAGTATTTT. The chain has TRBV7-2 and TRBJ2-3; TRBD1 aligns across 9 bases. Germline V CDR1 and CDR2: SGHTA, FQGNSA. The CDR3 spans 14 residues. V shed 1 base, J shed 11 bases, and the junction held 7 bases outside the gene matches.

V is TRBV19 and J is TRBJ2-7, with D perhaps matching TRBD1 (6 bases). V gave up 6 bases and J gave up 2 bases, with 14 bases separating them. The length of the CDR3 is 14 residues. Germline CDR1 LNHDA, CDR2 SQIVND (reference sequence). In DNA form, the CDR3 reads TGTGCCAGTAGCCCGTTAGGGGGACCCTACGAGCAGTACTTC. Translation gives CASSPLGGPYEQYF.

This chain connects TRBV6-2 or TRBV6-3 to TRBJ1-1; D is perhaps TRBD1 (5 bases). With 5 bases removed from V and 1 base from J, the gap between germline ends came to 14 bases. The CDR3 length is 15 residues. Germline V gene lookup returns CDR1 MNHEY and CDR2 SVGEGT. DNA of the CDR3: TGTGCCAGCAGTGCGTTATCGACAGAGAACACTGAAGCTTTCTTT. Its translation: CASSALSTENTEAFF.

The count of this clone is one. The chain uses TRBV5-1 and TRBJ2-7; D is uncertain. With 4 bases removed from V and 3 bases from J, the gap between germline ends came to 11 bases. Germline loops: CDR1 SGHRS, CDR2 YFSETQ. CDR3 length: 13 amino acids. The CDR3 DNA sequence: TGCGCCAGCAGCGCCCCGTCTAACTACGAGCAGTACTTC. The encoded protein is CASSAPSNYEQYF.

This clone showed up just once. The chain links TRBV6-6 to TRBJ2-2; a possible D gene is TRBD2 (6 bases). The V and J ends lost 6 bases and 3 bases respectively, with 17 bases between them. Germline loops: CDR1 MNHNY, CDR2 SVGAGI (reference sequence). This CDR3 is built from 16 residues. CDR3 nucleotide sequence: TGTGCCAGCAGCCACGGGTATAGCGGACACACCGGGGAGCTGTTTTTT. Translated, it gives CASSHGYSGHTGELFF.

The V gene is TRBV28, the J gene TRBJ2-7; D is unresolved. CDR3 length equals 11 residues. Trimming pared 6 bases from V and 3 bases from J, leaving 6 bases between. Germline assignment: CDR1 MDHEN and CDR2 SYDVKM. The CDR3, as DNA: TGTGCCAGCAGCCAGTACTACGAGCAGTACTTC. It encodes CASSQYYEQYF.

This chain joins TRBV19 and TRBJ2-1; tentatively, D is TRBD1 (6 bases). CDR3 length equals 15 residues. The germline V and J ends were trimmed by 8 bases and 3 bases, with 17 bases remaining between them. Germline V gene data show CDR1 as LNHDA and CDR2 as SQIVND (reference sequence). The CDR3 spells CASSLQGGIYNEQFF. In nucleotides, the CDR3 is TGTGCCAGTTCCCTTCAAGGGGGAATCTACAATGAGCAGTTCTTC.

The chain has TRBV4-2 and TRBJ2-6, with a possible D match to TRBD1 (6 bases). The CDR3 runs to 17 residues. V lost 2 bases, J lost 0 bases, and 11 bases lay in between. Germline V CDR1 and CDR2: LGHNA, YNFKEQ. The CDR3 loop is CASSQSQGASGANVLTF. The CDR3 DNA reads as TGTGCCAGCAGCCAATCACAGGGAGCCTCTGGGGCCAACGTCCTGACTTTC.

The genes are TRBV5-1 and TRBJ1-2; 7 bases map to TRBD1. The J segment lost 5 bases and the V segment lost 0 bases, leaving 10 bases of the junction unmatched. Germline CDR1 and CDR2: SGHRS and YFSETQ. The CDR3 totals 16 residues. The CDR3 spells CASSLGDRPRRYGYTF. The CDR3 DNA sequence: TGCGCCAGCAGCTTGGGGGACAGACCTCGTCGGTATGGCTACACCTTC.

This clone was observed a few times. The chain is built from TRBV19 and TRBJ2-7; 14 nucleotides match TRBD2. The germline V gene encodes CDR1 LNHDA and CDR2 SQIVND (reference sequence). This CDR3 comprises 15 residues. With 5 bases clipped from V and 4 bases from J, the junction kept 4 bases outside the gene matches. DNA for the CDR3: TGTGCCAGTAGTTCGGGACTAGCGGGAGTATACGAGCAGTACTTC. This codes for CASSSGLAGVYEQYF.

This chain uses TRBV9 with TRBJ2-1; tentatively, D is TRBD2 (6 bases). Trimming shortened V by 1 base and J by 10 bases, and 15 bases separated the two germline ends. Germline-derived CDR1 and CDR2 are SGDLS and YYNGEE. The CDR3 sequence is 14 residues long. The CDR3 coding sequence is TGTGCCAGCAGCGTAAAAGGATCGGGGGTCGAGCAGTTCTTC. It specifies CASSVKGSGVEQFF.